A selection of T cell receptor beta chains follows, all from one sample in a study of CD8+CD57+ T cells in acquired aplastic anemia. TCRdb redid the calling of the reads with MiXCR, one entry per CDR3 protein. The table shows 170,000 or so distinct CDR3 sequences, with less than 50% occurring only once. The sample comprised sorted CD4+, CD8+, or CD8+CD57+ T cells (not recorded which) from PBMCs. The receptors stem from a human donor with aplastic anemia. CDR3s include the opening cysteine and the closing phenylalanine or tryptophan. The order of the fields is D gene, V gene, J gene, CDR3 protein. D genes are given only for firm matches.

.,TRBV9,TRBJ1-2,CASSVGEYYGYTF
.,TRBV20-1,TRBJ1-1,CSAGSSGAMNTEAFF
.,TRBV24-1,TRBJ1-2,CATSAGQHNYGYTF
.,TRBV2,TRBJ1-2,CASSEGWEGYGYTF
TRBD1,TRBV4-1,TRBJ2-7,CASSPGQEPIYEQYF
.,TRBV20-1,TRBJ2-6,CSARGDRANVLTF
.,TRBV2,TRBJ2-5,CASKGDQETQYF
TRBD1,TRBV24-1,TRBJ2-7,CATEDRGRDEQYF
.,TRBV2,TRBJ2-3,CASSEVGAPGTQYF
.,TRBV7-9,TRBJ2-3,CASSLIWQTSTDTQYF
.,TRBV7-2,TRBJ2-5,CASSWRGGETQYF
.,TRBV25-1,TRBJ2-2,CASSELGGDLARELFF
.,TRBV10-2,TRBJ1-5,CASSEDGYSNQPQHF
.,TRBV29-1,TRBJ2-7,CSSGDKSYEQYF
TRBD1,TRBV4-1,TRBJ1-2,CASSPGQGILASGYTF
.,TRBV11-3,TRBJ1-2,CASSSEDGYGYTF
.,TRBV2,TRBJ1-5,CASSEKSNQPQHF
TRBD1,TRBV10-1,TRBJ1-1,CASSESAGGNTEAFF
TRBD2,TRBV2,TRBJ2-7,CASSEASGTYEQYF
.,TRBV6-5,TRBJ2-7,CASSRHSVDEQYF
.,TRBV19,TRBJ1-1,CASSIRRGGTTEAFF
TRBD1,TRBV7-9,TRBJ1-6,CASSSSGTANSPLHF
TRBD2,TRBV6-1,TRBJ2-1,CASSEIAGGSYNEQSF
TRBD1,TRBV24-1,TRBJ2-7,CATSGGQLYEQYF
TRBD1,TRBV27,TRBJ1-1,CASSSGTVNTEAFF
.,TRBV7-8,TRBJ2-7,CASSSQRSYEQYF
.,TRBV5-6,TRBJ2-1,CASSFQGTEQFF
TRBD1,TRBV7-6,TRBJ2-7,CASSLEGQGYYEQYF
.,TRBV10-3,TRBJ1-1,CAISARGDEAFF
.,TRBV24-1,TRBJ1-5,CATSDPKADLHQPQHF
TRBD1,TRBV19,TRBJ2-7,CASRETGTAPYEQYF
TRBD2,TRBV12-3/TRBV12-4,TRBJ2-7,CASSFPPGAGAYEQYF
.,TRBV7-9,TRBJ2-3,CASNQGTDTQYF
TRBD2,TRBV9,TRBJ2-5,CASSPSGRGETQYF
TRBD2,TRBV2,TRBJ2-5,CARAGARKETQYF
.,TRBV7-9,TRBJ1-4,CASSGTGTEKLFF
TRBD1,TRBV24-1,TRBJ2-2,CATSDLLHGTGPGELFF
.,TRBV5-4,TRBJ2-3,CASSGESTDTQYF
.,TRBV2,TRBJ2-7,CASSEVRGQMFEQYF
TRBD2,TRBV9,TRBJ2-1,CASSELADYYNEQFF
.,TRBV29-1,TRBJ1-2,CSVEGQPTYGYTF
.,TRBV29-1,TRBJ2-5,CSVVPIQETQYF
TRBD1,TRBV4-3,TRBJ2-7,CASSQDSGTGSYEQHF
.,TRBV6-1,TRBJ2-7,CASSLMTGSYEQYF
TRBD2,TRBV27,TRBJ2-1,CASSLGWREKGNEQFF